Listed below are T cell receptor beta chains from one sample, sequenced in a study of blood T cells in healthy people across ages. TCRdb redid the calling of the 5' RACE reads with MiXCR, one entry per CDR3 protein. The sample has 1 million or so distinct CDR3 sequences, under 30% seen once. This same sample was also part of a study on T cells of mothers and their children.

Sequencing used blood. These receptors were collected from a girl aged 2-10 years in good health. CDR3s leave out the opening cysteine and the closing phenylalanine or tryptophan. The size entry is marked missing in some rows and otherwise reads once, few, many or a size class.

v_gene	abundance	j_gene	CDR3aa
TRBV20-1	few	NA	SAVAGGPYEQF
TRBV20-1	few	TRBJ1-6	SARATGQGDSPLH
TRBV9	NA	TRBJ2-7	ASSVLPTGGSYEQY
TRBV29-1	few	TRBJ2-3	SVKGVVTDTQY
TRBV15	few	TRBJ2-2	ATSTTGTGIGELF
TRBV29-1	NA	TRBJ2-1	SGARPPRNEQF
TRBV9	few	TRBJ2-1	ASSVGDRLYGEQF
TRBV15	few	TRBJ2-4	ATSRDRNIQY
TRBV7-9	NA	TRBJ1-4	ASSLKPTNEKLF
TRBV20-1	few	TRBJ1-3	SAVIPRSGNTIY